The 22 T cell receptor beta chains below were found in one sample sequenced in a study of regulatory T cells in long-lasting Graves disease. For TCR beta, libraries came from iRepertoire HTBI primers and Arm-PCR of CDR3 regions. Using its own MiXCR run on the multiplex PCR reads, TCRdb lists one record per CDR3 protein. The sample yields 350,000 to 500,000 distinct CDR3 sequences, roughly a fifth seen once. Time point given: persistent/refractory GD, antithyroid drugs over 5 years with positive TRAb. Preparation of the TCR library used RNA extracted from PBMCs. This specimen was peripheral blood mononuclear cells (PBMCs), taken when the disease was refractory, from a patient treated with antithyroid drugs. The source is a female donor with Graves disease.

This clonotype was found many times. This rearrangement joins TRBV2 to TRBJ2-7, with D unresolved. CDR1 is SNHLY and CDR2 is FYNNEI in the germline V gene. V dropped 0 bases and J dropped 6 bases, with 15 bases sitting between them. This CDR3 comprises 15 residues. CDR3 sequence (DNA): TGTGCCAGCAGTGAAGCAGTCCCTCTCCTTCGCGAGCAGTACTTC. As protein: CASSEAVPLLREQYF.

This clonotype has at least ten counts. The gene calls are TRBV28 and TRBJ2-7; a weak D match, TRBD1 (5 bases). V was cut by 4 bases and J by 2 bases, with 24 bases left in between. CDR3 size: 18 residues. The germline CDR1 and CDR2 sequences are MDHEN and SYDVKM. In DNA, the CDR3 is TGTGCCAGCAGTTCACCGTTTTTACAGGAAAAGGGGACCTACGAGCAGTACTTC. Protein: CASSSPFLQEKGTYEQYF. Full variable domain (remainder filled in from reference TRBV28 and TRBJ2-7): DVKVTQSSRYLVKRTGEKVFLECVQDMDHENMFWYRQDPGLGLRLIYFSYDVKMKEKGDIPEGYSVSREKKERFSLILESASTNQTSMYLCASSSPFLQEKGTYEQYFGPGTRLTVT.

This chain uses TRBV30 with TRBJ2-3; D call uncertain. CDR3 size: 13 residues. The germline V gene encodes CDR1 GTSNPN and CDR2 SVGIG (reference sequence). Trimming took 8 bases from V and 2 from J, leaving 14 bases between them. CDR3 protein: CAQRLADTDTQYF. The DNA of the CDR3 is TGTGCCCAACGTCTGGCCGACACAGATACGCAGTATTTT. The full variable domain, its missing parts supplied by reference TRBV30 and TRBJ2-3, is SQTIHQWPATLVQPVGSPLSLECTVEGTSNPNLYWYRQAAGRGLQLLFYSVGIGQISSEVPQNLSASRPQDRQFILSSKKLLLSDSGFYLCAQRLADTDTQYFGPGTRLTVL.

This clonotype was seen a single time. This sequence joins TRBV2 and TRBJ2-3; perhaps D is TRBD1 or TRBD2 (5 bases each). In germline, CDR1 is SNHLY, CDR2 FYNNEI. This CDR3 contains 15 residues. Trimming took 3 bases from V and 1 from J, leaving 11 bases between them. The CDR3 DNA sequence: TGTGCCAGCAGTGAGCTCCTGGGGGGCACAGATACGCAGTATTTT. This translates into CASSELLGGTDTQYF.

This clonotype was recorded a few times. The germline gene is not matched at one end of the junction; a read error may be the cause. The rearrangement links TRBV5-1 to TRBJ2-7; D might be TRBD1 (6 bases). The CDR3 runs to 10 residues. Germline lookup yields CDR1 SGHRS and CDR2 YFSETQ. The CDR3 sequence: CASSLGDTLF. In nucleotides, the CDR3 is TGCGCCAGCAGCTTGGGGGACACACTCTTC.

The V and J genes are TRBV28 and TRBJ1-4, with 10 bases fitting TRBD1. Trimming removed 5 bases from V and 4 bases from J; junction bases left unmatched: 7. The CDR3 is 16 residues long. The V gene's germline CDR1 is MDHEN and CDR2 SYDVKM. The CDR3 DNA reads as TGTGCCAGCAGTACCCGACAGGGGGCATTTAATGAAAAACTGTTTTTT. Its protein is CASSTRQGAFNEKLFF.

This clonotype was counted many times. The V gene is TRBV11-1, the J gene TRBJ2-7, with D perhaps matching TRBD1 or TRBD2 (6 bases each). This CDR3 has 16 residues. CDR1 and CDR2 (germline): SGHAT, FQDESV (reference sequence). Between the trimmed V and J ends, which lost 0 bases and 7 bases, there was a span of 19 bases. Written as DNA, the CDR3 is TGTGCCAGCAGCTTAGCGCGTGGATCGGGGGCGCGGGAGCAGTACTTC. It is translated as CASSLARGSGAREQYF. Together with reference TRBV11-1 and TRBJ2-7, the CDR3 gives the full variable domain: EAEVAQSPRYKITEKSQAVAFWCDPISGHATLYWYRQILGQGPELLVQFQDESVVDDSQLPKDRFSAERLKGVDSTLKIQPAELGDSAMYLCASSLARGSGAREQYFGPGTRLTVT.

This clonotype was detected ten times or more. The chain carries TRBV15 and TRBJ1-2; a possible D gene is TRBD1 (6 bases). V lost 0 bases to trimming and J lost 5 bases, with 16 bases between them. The CDR3 totals 16 residues. CDR1 LNHNV and CDR2 YYDKDF come from the germline V gene (reference sequence). Here the CDR3 DNA reads TGTGCCACCAGCAGAGATGGGGGCAGCGCAGGGTATGGCTACACCTTC. It codes for CATSRDGGSAGYGYTF.

At least ten counts were recorded for this clonotype. The genes are TRBV12-3 or TRBV12-4 and TRBJ2-7, with a tentative D call TRBD2 (6 bases). V lost 4 bases and J 9 bases, leaving 22 bases between the germline ends. This CDR3 has 15 residues. This chain's CDR3 is CASSSYSVRRGAQYF. The DNA of the CDR3 is TGTGCCAGCAGTTCCTACTCCGTCAGGCGCGGGGCGCAGTACTTC.

There are a few counts of this clonotype. The V call is TRBV2, the J call TRBJ2-3; D possibly corresponds to TRBD2 (5 bases). The CDR3 is made up of 15 amino acids. V dropped 8 bases and J dropped 0 bases, with 15 bases sitting between them. CDR1 SNHLY and CDR2 FYNNEI come from the germline V gene. The CDR3 DNA reads TGTGCCAGCTGCGACCGGGGTCGGAGCACAGATACGCAGTATTTT. Amino acids: CASCDRGRSTDTQYF.

The CDR3 DNA follows: TGCAGTGCGAACCGGAGCCCTGGAAACACCATATATTTT. Translating it yields CSANRSPGNTIYF. This chain links TRBV20-1 with TRBJ1-3; no definite D call. Trimming stripped 6 bases from V and 2 bases from J, with 11 bases between. The V gene's germline CDR1 is DFQATT and CDR2 SNEGSKA (reference sequence). CDR3 length: 13 residues.

At least ten counts were recorded for this clonotype. The chain links TRBV13 to TRBJ2-2; 7 bases are shared with TRBD1. The CDR3 totals 16 residues. V lost 5 bases, J lost 0 bases, and 6 bases stayed unmatched. Germline CDR1 PRHDT, CDR2 FYEKMQ (reference sequence). CDR3 sequence: CASSTRGYANTGELFF. The CDR3 DNA sequence: TGTGCCAGCAGCACCAGGGGGTACGCGAACACCGGGGAGCTGTTTTTT.

There are a few counts of this clonotype. J is TRBJ2-7 and V is TRBV24-1; 8 nucleotides line up with TRBD2. The V and J ends lost 2 bases and 2 bases, in that order; junction bases with no gene match: 4. The germline V gene has CDR1 KGHDR and CDR2 SFDVKD. This CDR3 contains 15 residues. The CDR3 DNA reads as TGTGCCACCAGTGATTCGAAGCGGGGGACCTACGAGCAGTACTTC. It translates to CATSDSKRGTYEQYF.

To note about this clonotype: One base away lies a much larger clone, so this may be a sequencing read error. The DNA of the CDR3 is TGTGCCGGCAGTTTTGGACAGCGCTATTCGGATGAAAAACTGTTTTTT. Residues: CAGSFGQRYSDEKLFF. The chain recombines TRBV28 with TRBJ1-4, with a tentative D call TRBD1 (6 bases). The length of the CDR3 is 16 residues. Per the germline V gene, CDR1 is MDHEN and CDR2 is SYDVKM.

There are many counts of this clonotype. The V call is TRBV25-1, the J call TRBJ1-1; TRBD1 agrees at 10 bases. The trim removed 7 bases at V and 0 bases at J, leaving 5 bases unmatched. Germline loops: CDR1 MGHDK, CDR2 SYGVNS. The CDR3 consists of 15 residues. The CDR3 sequence is CASKWTGGLNTEAFF. The CDR3 region has the DNA TGTGCCAGCAAATGGACAGGGGGTTTGAACACTGAAGCTTTCTTT. Using reference TRBV25-1 and TRBJ1-1 for the parts outside the CDR3, the full variable domain is EADIYQTPRYLVIGTGKKITLECSQTMGHDKMYWYQQDPGMELHLIHYSYGVNSTEKGDLSSESTVSRIRTEHFPLTLESARPSHTSQYLCASKWTGGLNTEAFFGQGTRLTVV.

This clonotype was counted ten times or more. The chain employs TRBV5-1 and TRBJ2-4; possible D gene TRBD1, 7 bases. This CDR3 has 14 residues. V was clipped by 0 bases and J by 14 bases, with 18 bases between them. The V gene's germline CDR1 is SGHRS and CDR2 YFSETQ. The CDR3 DNA sequence: TGCGCCAGCAGCTTGGCCTCGGGGGACAGACTAGAGTACTTC. This codes for CASSLASGDRLEYF. Full variable domain (remainder filled in from reference TRBV5-1 and TRBJ2-4): KAGVTQTPRYLIKTRGQQVTLSCSPISGHRSVSWYQQTPGQGLQFLFEYFSETQRNKGNFPGRFSGRQFSNSRSEMNVSTLELGDSALYLCASSLASGDRLEYFGAGTRLSVL.

This clonotype appeared many times. The V and J genes are TRBV27 and TRBJ2-7, with 8 nucleotides matching TRBD1. The V gene end was trimmed by 6 bases and the J gene end by 6 bases; junction bases not matched to a gene: 1. This CDR3 has 11 residues. In germline, CDR1 is MNHEY, CDR2 SMNVEV (reference sequence). CDR3 DNA sequence: TGTGCCAGCAGGACAGGGGCCGAGCAGTACTTC. This codes for CASRTGAEQYF.

As to this clonotype: One base away lies a much larger clone, so this may be a sequencing read error. The J gene is TRBJ2-5, the V gene TRBV7-8, with no clear D. In germline, CDR1 is SGHVS, CDR2 FQNEAQ. V was shortened by 8 bases and J by 2 bases, with 12 bases between the two germline ends. The CDR3 covers 13 residues. This CDR3 reads CASPANFQETQYF. CDR3 DNA sequence: TGTGCCAGCCCAGCGAATTTTCAAGAGACCCAGTACTTC. Using reference TRBV7-8 and TRBJ2-5 for the parts outside the CDR3, the full variable domain is GAGVSQSPRYKVAKRGQDVALRCDPISGHVSLFWYQQALGQGPEFLTYFQNEAQLDKSGLPSDRFFAERPEGSVSTLKIQRTQQEDSAVYLCASPANFQETQYFGPGTRLLVL.

The sample holds many counts of this clonotype. The rearrangement joins TRBV28 to TRBJ2-7; TRBD1 might be the D (6 bases). The CDR3 contains 14 residues. Germline values: CDR1 MDHEN, CDR2 SYDVKM. V lost 3 bases to trimming and J lost 6 bases, with 15 bases between them. The chain's CDR3 is CASSFLDRPSEQYF. For the CDR3, the DNA is TGTGCCAGCAGTTTCCTGGACAGACCCTCCGAGCAGTACTTC.

The sample holds a few counts of this clonotype. The chain recombines TRBV5-5 with TRBJ2-5; tentative D call: TRBD1 (5 bases). Looked up from germline, CDR1 is SGHKS and CDR2 is YYEKEE (reference sequence). V was clipped by 4 bases and J by 5 bases, with 15 bases between them. This CDR3 has 14 residues. The DNA of the CDR3 is TGTGCCAGCAGCAAGGGTCGACAGTCCGAGACCCAGTACTTC. This encodes CASSKGRQSETQYF.

Concerning this clonotype itself: A much more abundant neighbour one base away suggests this may be a read error. This CDR3 is CASSQDVAAGEAQYF. Here the CDR3 DNA reads TGTGCCAGCAGCCAAGATGTAGCGGCGGGAGAGGCCCAGTACTTC. The rearrangement links TRBV14 to TRBJ2-5, with 7 positions matching TRBD2. Germline values: CDR1 SGHDN, CDR2 FVKESK. The CDR3 has 15 amino acids.

Details on this clonotype: One end of the junction fails to match germline, which may point to a read error. The rearrangement uses TRBV7-9 and TRBJ1-3; D is unresolved. The germline CDR1 and CDR2 sequences are SEHNR and FQNEAQ (reference sequence). This CDR3 region has 12 residues. CDR3 region: CASSLVGGRLDF. CDR3 coding DNA: TGTGCCAGCAGCTTAGTAGGCGGAAGGTTGGATTTT.